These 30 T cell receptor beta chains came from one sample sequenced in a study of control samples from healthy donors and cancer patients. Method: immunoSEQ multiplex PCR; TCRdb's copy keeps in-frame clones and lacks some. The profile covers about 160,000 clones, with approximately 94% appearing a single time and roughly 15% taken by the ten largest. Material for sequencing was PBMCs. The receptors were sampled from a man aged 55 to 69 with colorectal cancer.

CDR3 sequence reads: CASSPGGTVVTLHF. The CDR3 bases are TGTGCCAGCAGCCCCGGAGGCACGGTAGTAACCCTCCACTTT. The chain carries TRBV14 and TRBJ1-6, with D unresolved. V was pared by 4 bases and J by 14 bases, with 18 bases between. CDR3 length: 14 residues. Germline-derived CDR1 and CDR2 are SGHDN and FVKESK.

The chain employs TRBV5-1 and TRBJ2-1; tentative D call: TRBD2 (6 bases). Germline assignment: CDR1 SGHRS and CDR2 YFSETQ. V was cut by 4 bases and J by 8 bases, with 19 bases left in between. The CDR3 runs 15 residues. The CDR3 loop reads CASSHDEMGGDEQFF. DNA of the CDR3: TGCGCCAGCAGCCACGACGAGATGGGAGGCGATGAGCAGTTCTTC.

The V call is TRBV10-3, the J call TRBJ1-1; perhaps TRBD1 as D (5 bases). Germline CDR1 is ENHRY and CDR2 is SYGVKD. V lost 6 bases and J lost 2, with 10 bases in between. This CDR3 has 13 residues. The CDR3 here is CAISGTANTEAFF. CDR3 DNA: TGTGCCATCAGCGGGACGGCCAACACTGAAGCTTTCTTT.

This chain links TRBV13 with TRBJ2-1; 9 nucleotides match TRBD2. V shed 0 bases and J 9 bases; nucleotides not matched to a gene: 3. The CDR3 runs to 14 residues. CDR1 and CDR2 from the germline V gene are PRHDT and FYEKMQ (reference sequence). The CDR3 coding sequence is TGTGCCAGCAGCTTAGGGCTAGCGGGGCGTGAGCAGTTCTTC. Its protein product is CASSLGLAGREQFF.

CDR3 nucleotides: TGTGCCAGCAGCTTTGGGACAGCGAACACTGAAGCTTTCTTT. As protein: CASSFGTANTEAFF. The gene calls are TRBV7-9 and TRBJ1-1; 7 bases fit TRBD1. J was trimmed by 1 base and V by 3 bases; bases with no gene match: 2. The germline V gene encodes CDR1 SEHNR and CDR2 FQNEAQ (reference sequence). CDR3 length: 14 residues.

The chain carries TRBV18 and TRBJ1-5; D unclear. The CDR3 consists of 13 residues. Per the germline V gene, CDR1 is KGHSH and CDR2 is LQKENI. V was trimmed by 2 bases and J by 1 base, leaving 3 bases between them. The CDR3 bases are TGTGCCAGCTCACCAGAGAGCAATCAGCCCCAGCATTTT. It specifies CASSPESNQPQHF.

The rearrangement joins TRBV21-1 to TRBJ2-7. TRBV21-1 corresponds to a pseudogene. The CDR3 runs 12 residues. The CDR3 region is CASSKGVGEQYF. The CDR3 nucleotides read TGTGCCAGCAGCAAAGGGGTCGGCGAGCAGTACTTC.

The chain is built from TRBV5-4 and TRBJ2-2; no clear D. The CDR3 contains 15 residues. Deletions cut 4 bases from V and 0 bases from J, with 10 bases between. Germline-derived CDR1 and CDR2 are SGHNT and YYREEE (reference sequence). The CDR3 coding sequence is TGTGCCAGCAGCCTGGACGCTTCGAACACCGGGGAGCTGTTTTTT. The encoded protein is CASSLDASNTGELFF.

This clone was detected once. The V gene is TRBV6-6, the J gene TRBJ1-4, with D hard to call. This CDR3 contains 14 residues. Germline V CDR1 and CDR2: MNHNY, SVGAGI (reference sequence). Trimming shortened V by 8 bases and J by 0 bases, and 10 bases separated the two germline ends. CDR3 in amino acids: CASRTGTTNEKLFF. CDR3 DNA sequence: TGTGCCAGCCGGACGGGAACAACTAATGAAAAACTGTTTTTT.

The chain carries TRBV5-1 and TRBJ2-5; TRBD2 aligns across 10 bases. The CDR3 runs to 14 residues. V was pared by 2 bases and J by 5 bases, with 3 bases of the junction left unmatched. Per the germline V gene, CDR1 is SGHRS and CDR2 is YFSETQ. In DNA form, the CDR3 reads TGCGCCAGCAGCTTAGCGGGGGGGCTGGAGACCCAGTACTTC. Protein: CASSLAGGLETQYF. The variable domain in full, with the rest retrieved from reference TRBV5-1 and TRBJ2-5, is KAGVTQTPRYLIKTRGQQVTLSCSPISGHRSVSWYQQTPGQGLQFLFEYFSETQRNKGNFPGRFSGRQFSNSRSEMNVSTLELGDSALYLCASSLAGGLETQYFGPGTRLLVL.

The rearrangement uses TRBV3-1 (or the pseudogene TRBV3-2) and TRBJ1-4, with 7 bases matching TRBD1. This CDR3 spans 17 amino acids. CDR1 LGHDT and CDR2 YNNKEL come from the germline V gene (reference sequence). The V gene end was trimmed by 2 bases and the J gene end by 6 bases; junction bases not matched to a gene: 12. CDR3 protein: CASSQTRQGGRDEKLFF. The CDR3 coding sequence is TGTGCCAGCAGCCAAACACGACAGGGTGGCAGGGATGAAAAACTGTTTTTT.

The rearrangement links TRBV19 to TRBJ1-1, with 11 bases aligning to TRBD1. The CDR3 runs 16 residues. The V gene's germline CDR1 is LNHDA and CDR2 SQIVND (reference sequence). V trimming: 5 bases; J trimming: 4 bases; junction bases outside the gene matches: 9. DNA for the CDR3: TGTGCCAGTAGTTCCCTAGGACAGGGGGCTGTCACTGAAGCTTTCTTT. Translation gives CASSSLGQGAVTEAFF.

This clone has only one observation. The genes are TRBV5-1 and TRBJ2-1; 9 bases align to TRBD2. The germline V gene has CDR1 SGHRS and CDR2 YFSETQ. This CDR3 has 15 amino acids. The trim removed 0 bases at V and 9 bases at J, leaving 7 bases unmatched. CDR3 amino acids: CASSLGRGGRAEQFF. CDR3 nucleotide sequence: TGCGCCAGCAGCTTGGGGCGGGGGGGCCGGGCTGAGCAGTTCTTC. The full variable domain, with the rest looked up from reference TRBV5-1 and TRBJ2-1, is KAGVTQTPRYLIKTRGQQVTLSCSPISGHRSVSWYQQTPGQGLQFLFEYFSETQRNKGNFPGRFSGRQFSNSRSEMNVSTLELGDSALYLCASSLGRGGRAEQFFGPGTRLTVL.

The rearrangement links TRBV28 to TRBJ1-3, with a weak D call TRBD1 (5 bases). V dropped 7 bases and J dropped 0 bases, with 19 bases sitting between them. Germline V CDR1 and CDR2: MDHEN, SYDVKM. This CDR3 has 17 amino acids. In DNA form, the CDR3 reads TGTGCCAGCAACACTCCTGACGGGACGGTCTCTGGAAACACCATATATTTT. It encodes CASNTPDGTVSGNTIYF.

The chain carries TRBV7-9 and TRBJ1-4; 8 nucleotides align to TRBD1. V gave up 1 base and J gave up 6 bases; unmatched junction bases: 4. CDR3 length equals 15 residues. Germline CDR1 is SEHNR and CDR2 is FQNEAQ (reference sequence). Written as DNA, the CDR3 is TGTGCCAGCAGCTTAGGGGACAGGAACTATGAAAAACTGTTTTTT. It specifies CASSLGDRNYEKLFF.

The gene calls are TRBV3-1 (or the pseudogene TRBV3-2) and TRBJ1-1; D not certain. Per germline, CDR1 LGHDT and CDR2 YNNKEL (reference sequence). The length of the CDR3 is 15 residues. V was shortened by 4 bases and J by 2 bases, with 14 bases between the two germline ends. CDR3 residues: CASSLSRGINTEAFF. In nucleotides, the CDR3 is TGTGCCAGCAGCCTCTCCAGAGGAATCAACACTGAAGCTTTCTTT.

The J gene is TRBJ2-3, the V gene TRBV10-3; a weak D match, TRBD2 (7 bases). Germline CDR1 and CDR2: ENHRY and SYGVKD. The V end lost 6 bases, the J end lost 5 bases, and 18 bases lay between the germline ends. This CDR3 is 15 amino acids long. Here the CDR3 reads CAIRTRWGGGDTQYF. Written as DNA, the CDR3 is TGTGCCATCAGAACGCGGTGGGGGGGCGGAGATACGCAGTATTTT.

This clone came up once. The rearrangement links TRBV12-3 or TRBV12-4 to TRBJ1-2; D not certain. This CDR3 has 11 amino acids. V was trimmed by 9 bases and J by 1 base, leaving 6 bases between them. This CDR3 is CASSSNYGYTF. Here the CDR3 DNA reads TGTGCCAGTAGTAGTAACTATGGCTACACCTTC.

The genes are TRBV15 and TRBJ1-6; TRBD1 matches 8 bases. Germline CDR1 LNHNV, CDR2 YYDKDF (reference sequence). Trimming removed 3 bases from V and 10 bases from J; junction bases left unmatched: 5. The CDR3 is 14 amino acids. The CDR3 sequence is CATSSDRGRSPLHF. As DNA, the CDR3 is TGTGCCACCAGCAGCGACAGGGGACGATCACCCCTCCACTTT.

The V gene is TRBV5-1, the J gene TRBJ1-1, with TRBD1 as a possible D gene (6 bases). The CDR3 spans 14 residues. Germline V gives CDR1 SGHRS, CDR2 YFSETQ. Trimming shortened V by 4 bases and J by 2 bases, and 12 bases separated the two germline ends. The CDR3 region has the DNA TGCGCCAGCAGCGCGACAGGACCCAACACTGAAGCTTTCTTT. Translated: CASSATGPNTEAFF.

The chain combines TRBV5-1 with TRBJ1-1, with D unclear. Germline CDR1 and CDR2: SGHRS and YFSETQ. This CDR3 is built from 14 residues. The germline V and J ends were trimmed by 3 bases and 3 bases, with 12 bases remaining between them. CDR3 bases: TGCGCCAGCAGCTCGGCCAACCAGGACACTGAAGCTTTCTTT. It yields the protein CASSSANQDTEAFF.

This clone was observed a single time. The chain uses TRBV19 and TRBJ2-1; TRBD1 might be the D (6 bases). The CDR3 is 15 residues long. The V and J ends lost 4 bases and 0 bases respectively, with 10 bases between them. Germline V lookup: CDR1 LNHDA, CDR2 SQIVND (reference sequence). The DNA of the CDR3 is TGTGCCAGTAGTACAGGGGTCTTCTCCTACAATGAGCAGTTCTTC. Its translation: CASSTGVFSYNEQFF.

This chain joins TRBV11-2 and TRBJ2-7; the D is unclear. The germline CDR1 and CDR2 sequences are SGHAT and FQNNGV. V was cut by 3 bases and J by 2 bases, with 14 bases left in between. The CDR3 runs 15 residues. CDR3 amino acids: CASSFSQVATYEQYF. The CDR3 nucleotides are TGTGCCAGCAGCTTTAGTCAGGTCGCCACCTACGAGCAGTACTTC.

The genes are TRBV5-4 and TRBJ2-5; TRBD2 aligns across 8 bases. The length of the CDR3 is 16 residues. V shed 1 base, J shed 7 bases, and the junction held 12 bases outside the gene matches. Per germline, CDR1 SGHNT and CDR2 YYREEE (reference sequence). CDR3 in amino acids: CASSLLAGGPEGTQYF. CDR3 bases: TGTGCCAGCAGCTTGTTGGCGGGGGGACCGGAAGGGACCCAGTACTTC.

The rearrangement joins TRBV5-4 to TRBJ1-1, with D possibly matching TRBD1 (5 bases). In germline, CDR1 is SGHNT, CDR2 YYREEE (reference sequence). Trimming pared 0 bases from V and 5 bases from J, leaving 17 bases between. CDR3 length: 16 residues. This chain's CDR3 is CASSLARQGAGTEAFF. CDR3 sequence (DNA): TGTGCCAGCAGCTTGGCCCGGCAAGGGGCGGGAACTGAAGCTTTCTTT.

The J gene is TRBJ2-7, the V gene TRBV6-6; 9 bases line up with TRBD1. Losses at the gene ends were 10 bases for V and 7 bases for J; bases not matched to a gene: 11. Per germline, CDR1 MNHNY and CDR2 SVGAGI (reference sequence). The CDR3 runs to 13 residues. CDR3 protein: CATSGTGRKEQYF. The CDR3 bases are TGTGCCACCTCCGGGACAGGGCGTAAAGAGCAGTACTTC.

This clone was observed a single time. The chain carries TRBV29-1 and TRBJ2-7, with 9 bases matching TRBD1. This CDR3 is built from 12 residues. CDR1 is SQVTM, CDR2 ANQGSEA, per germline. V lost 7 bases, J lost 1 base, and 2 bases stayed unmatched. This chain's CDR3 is CSAGQGSYEQYF. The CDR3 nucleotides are TGCAGCGCCGGACAGGGGTCCTACGAGCAGTACTTC.

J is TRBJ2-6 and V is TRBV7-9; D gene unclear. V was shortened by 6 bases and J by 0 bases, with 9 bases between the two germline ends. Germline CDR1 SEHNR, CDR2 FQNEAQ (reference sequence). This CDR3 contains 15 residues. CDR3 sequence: CASSRTPSGANVLTF. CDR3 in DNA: TGTGCCAGCAGTAGGACCCCCTCTGGGGCCAACGTCCTGACTTTC.

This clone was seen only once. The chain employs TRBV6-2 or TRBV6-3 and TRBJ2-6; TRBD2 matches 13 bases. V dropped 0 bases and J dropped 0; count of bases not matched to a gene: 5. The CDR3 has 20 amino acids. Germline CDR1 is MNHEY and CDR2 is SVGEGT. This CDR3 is CASSYSTSGGESSGANVLTF. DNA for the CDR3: TGTGCCAGCAGTTACTCAACTAGCGGGGGGGAGAGCTCTGGGGCCAACGTCCTGACTTTC.

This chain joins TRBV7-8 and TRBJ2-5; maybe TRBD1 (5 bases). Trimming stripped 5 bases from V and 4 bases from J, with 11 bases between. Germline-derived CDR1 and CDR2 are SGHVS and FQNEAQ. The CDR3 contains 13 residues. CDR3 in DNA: TGTGCCAGCAGCCCAATTGGGGCAGAGACCCAGTACTTC. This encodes CASSPIGAETQYF.